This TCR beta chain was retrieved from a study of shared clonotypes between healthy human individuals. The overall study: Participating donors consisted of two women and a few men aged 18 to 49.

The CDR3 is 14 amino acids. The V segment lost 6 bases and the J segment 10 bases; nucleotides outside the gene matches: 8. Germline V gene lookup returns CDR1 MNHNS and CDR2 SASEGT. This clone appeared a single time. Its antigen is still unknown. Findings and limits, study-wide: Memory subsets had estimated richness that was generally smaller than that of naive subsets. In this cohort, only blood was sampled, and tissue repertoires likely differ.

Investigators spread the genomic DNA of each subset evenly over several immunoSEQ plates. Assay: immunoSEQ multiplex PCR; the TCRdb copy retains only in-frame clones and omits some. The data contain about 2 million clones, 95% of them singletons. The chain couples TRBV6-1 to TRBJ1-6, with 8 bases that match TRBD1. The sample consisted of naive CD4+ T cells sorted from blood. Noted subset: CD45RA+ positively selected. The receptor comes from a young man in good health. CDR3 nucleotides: TGTGCCAGCAGGAGTGGACAGGGAGGATCACCCCTCCACTTT. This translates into CASRSGQGGSPLHF.